This T cell receptor (beta chain) was recorded in a study of beta chain features in type 1 diabetes. The CDR3 is 13 residues long. V was clipped by 1 base and J by 7 bases, with 7 bases between them. Germline CDR1 SGHDN, CDR2 FVKESK. A word on this clone: The antigen is undetermined.

Points from the study as a whole: For patients and controls alike, PCR might favor shorter templates to the same degree. TCRB CDR3s from Type 1 diabetes patients were moderately but significantly shorter in all four CD4+ subsets.

The isolated RNA, all of it, was reverse transcribed, so expressed TCRB transcripts were what got sequenced. Assay: immunoSEQ multiplex PCR; the TCRdb copy retains only in-frame clones and omits some. The table has roughly 700,000 clones, about an eighth seen once. Central memory, naive, regulatory and stem cell-like memory CD4+ cells were sorted by CD45RO/CCR7/CD25/CD127/CD95/CD27. V and J are TRBV14 and TRBJ2-2; no reliable D call. The receptor was isolated from a young man with type 1 diabetes. Sequencing was done on a sample of naive CD4+ T cells from blood. The CDR3 DNA reads TGTGCCAGCAGCCAAGTGGGGTTCGGGGAGCTGTTTTTT. Amino acid sequence: CASSQVGFGELFF.